This T cell receptor (beta chain) is drawn from a study of T cell repertoires in cytomegalovirus infection (dated by TCRdb to 2018 to 2020). Turning to the overall study: Donor HLA type was relevant to the analysis, because carriage of CMV infection together with the matching HLA type was indicated by public TCR beta signatures.

This clonotype has just one count. Its antigen specificity is not known. One base away lies a much larger clone, so this may be a sequencing read error. General conclusions and limits of the study: Cumulative frequency of public TCR beta family members discriminated carriers of CMV infection plus the relevant HLA type in this cohort and an independent approximately 370-donor cohort. In the ex vivo response, HLA-C-restricted CMV-specific TCR beta clonotypes were dominant, and in two of eight donors the single most frequent clonotype came from this HLA-C-restricted group.

Sequencing was performed on an Illumina HiSeq 1500. The public sequencing data were trimmed at Q25 with fastp and processed into clonotypes with MiXCR by TCRdb, which kept only in-frame beta chains. Rows with a matching CDR3 protein are joined into one entry that keeps the most common DNA and genes. A total of 250,000 or so distinct CDR3 sequences appear in this sample, over 15% of them only once. Less than 60% of the sample is taken by the ten largest. The germline V gene supplies CDR1 SGHVS and CDR2 FQNEAQ. From the cysteine through the phenylalanine, the CDR3 covers 16 amino acids. Here the CDR3 DNA is all that survives: 48 bases in frame from base 1. Trimming accounts for 1 base at V and 3 bases at J, while the number of junction bases matched to no gene is 9.

Sequencing was carried out using CD8+ T cells from PBMCs. The V and J genes are TRBV7-8 and TRBJ2-7; 7 middle bases align to TRBD1. The TCR sequence derives from a human donor in good health (CMV status not recorded). Some clones in this sample may be carry-over from other donors' samples. The DNA reads TGTGCCAGCAGCTTAGTAGGGGGCATTGCGTACTACGAGCAGTACTTC. This translates into CASSLVGGIAYYEQYF.